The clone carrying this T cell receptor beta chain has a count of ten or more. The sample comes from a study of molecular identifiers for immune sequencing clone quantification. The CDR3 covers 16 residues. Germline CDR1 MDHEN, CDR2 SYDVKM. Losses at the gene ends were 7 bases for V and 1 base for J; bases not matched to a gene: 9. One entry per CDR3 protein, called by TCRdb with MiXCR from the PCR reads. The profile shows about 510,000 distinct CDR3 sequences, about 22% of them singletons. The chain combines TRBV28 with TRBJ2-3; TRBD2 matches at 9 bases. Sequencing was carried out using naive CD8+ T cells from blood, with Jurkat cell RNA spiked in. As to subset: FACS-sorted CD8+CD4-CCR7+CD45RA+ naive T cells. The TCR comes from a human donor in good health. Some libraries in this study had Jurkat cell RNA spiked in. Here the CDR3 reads CASTGRWTSGTDTQYF. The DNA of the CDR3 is TGTGCCAGCACCGGTCGATGGACTAGCGGCACAGATACGCAGTATTTT.